Presented here are 15 T cell receptor beta chains from one specimen sequenced in a study of OX40 agonist ivuxolimab in advanced cancers. Some clones are missing from TCRdb's copy, which holds only in-frame ones; the method was immunoSEQ multiplex PCR. Here the sample spans 72,000 or so clones, over 70% being singletons. The sequenced sample was CD4+ or CD8+ T cells sorted from blood, obtained in a trial of the OX40 agonist ivuxolimab. The receptors come from an adult with an advanced solid tumor such as melanoma, head and neck, liver or kidney cancer.

The V call is TRBV6-1, the J call TRBJ2-2; TRBD1 matches 9 bases. The CDR3 sequence is 14 residues long. CDR1 is MNHNS and CDR2 is SASEGT in the germline V gene. V trimming: 6 bases; J trimming: 5 bases; junction bases outside the gene matches: 4. The CDR3 sequence: CASRQGAQTGELFF. CDR3 nucleotide sequence: TGTGCCAGCAGACAGGGGGCTCAGACCGGGGAGCTGTTTTTT.

This clone has ten or more counts. The rearrangement uses TRBV27 and TRBJ1-1; TRBD1 is a possible D gene (6 bases). The CDR3 has 13 residues. Trimming left V 8 bases short and J 6 bases short, with 16 bases between. Germline V gives CDR1 MNHEY, CDR2 SMNVEV (reference sequence). CDR3 amino acids: CASSLQGLSEAFF. DNA of the CDR3: TGTGCCAGCTCCCTACAGGGTTTGTCTGAAGCTTTCTTT.

This clone turned up a few times. The chain has TRBV19 and TRBJ1-5; the D is unclear. This CDR3 contains 14 residues. From germline, CDR1 is LNHDA and CDR2 SQIVND (reference sequence). Deletions cut 3 bases from V and 5 bases from J, with 11 bases between. CDR3 sequence: CASSIEHPHQPQHF. CDR3 sequence (DNA): TGTGCCAGTAGTATTGAGCATCCACATCAGCCCCAGCATTTT. Full variable domain (missing parts from reference TRBV19 and TRBJ1-5): DGGITQSPKYLFRKEGQNVTLSCEQNLNHDAMYWYRQDPGQGLRLIYYSQIVNDFQKGDIAEGYSVSREKKESFPLTVTSAQKNPTAFYLCASSIEHPHQPQHFGDGTRLSIL.

This chain joins TRBV15 and TRBJ1-1; D uncertain. V was cut by 3 bases and J by 6 bases, with 17 bases left in between. CDR1 and CDR2 from the germline V gene are LNHNV and YYDKDF (reference sequence). This CDR3 has 15 amino acids. The CDR3 is CATSRFDPKLPEAFF. CDR3 DNA: TGTGCCACCAGCAGGTTTGATCCTAAACTCCCTGAAGCTTTCTTT.

This chain joins TRBV5-5 and TRBJ2-7; D is perhaps TRBD2 (5 bases). V lost 2 bases and J lost 3, with 9 bases in between. Germline V gene sequence: CDR1 SGHKS, CDR2 YYEKEE (reference sequence). The CDR3 extends over 13 amino acids. The CDR3 DNA follows: TGTGCCAGCAGCTTAGCGGAGAACTACGAGCAGTACTTC. Its protein is CASSLAENYEQYF.

The chain recombines TRBV28 with TRBJ1-2; D is unclear. The CDR3 has 12 residues. From germline, CDR1 is MDHEN and CDR2 SYDVKM. The germline V and J ends were trimmed by 8 bases and 1 base, with 8 bases remaining between them. The CDR3, as DNA: TGTGCCAGCCTCGGACTTAACTATGGCTACACCTTC. Protein sequence: CASLGLNYGYTF.

Concerning this clone: This sample also contains other DNA sequences that code for the same CDR3. The chain is built from TRBV18 and TRBJ1-5, with TRBD1 as a possible D gene (5 bases). The ends were cut back, 6 bases at V and 3 bases at J, with 9 bases in the middle. The length of the CDR3 is 13 residues. In germline, CDR1 is KGHSH, CDR2 LQKENI. CDR3 region: CASSPGPNQPQHF. The DNA for the CDR3 is TGTGCCAGCTCCCCGGGACCCAATCAGCCCCAGCATTTT. Complete variable domain (other parts from reference TRBV18 and TRBJ1-5): NAGVMQNPRHLVRRRGQEARLRCSPMKGHSHVYWYRQLPEEGLKFMVYLQKENIIDESGMPKERFSAEFPKEGPSILRIQQVVRGDSAAYFCASSPGPNQPQHFGDGTRLSIL.

This chain uses TRBV7-2 with TRBJ2-5; no clear D gene. With 8 bases removed from V and 1 base from J, the gap between germline ends came to 11 bases. The germline CDR1 and CDR2 sequences are SGHTA and FQGNSA. This CDR3 contains 13 residues. This chain's CDR3 is CASSPTRQETQYF. In DNA, the CDR3 is TGTGCCAGCTCGCCAACCCGCCAAGAGACCCAGTACTTC.

The chain employs TRBV5-1 and TRBJ1-1; D remains ambiguous. CDR1 SGHRS and CDR2 YFSETQ come from the germline V gene. The germline V and J ends were trimmed by 0 bases and 2 bases, with 5 bases remaining between them. The CDR3 runs to 13 residues. The DNA of the CDR3 is TGCGCCAGCAGCTTGGAACCTAACACTGAAGCTTTCTTT. This gives the protein CASSLEPNTEAFF. Combining the CDR3 with reference TRBV5-1 and TRBJ1-1 gives the whole variable domain KAGVTQTPRYLIKTRGQQVTLSCSPISGHRSVSWYQQTPGQGLQFLFEYFSETQRNKGNFPGRFSGRQFSNSRSEMNVSTLELGDSALYLCASSLEPNTEAFFGQGTRLTVV.

The V gene is TRBV11-2, the J gene TRBJ1-1; TRBD1 might be the D (5 bases). The CDR3 has 15 amino acids. The V gene lost 4 bases and the J gene lost 5 bases, with 17 bases spanning the gap. Germline CDR1 reads SGHAT; CDR2 reads FQNNGV. CDR3 coding DNA: TGTGCCAGCAGCTCGGGGACCCAGGGTTGGACTGAAGCTTTCTTT. Amino acid sequence: CASSSGTQGWTEAFF.

This clone was seen a handful of times. The sample has other DNA sequences that encode this CDR3 too. The V call is TRBV6-6, the J call TRBJ1-2; no firm D call. This CDR3 spans 12 amino acids. Germline V gene lookup returns CDR1 MNHNY and CDR2 SVGAGI (reference sequence). V lost 4 bases, J lost 4 bases, and 7 bases lay in between. The DNA for the CDR3 is TGTGCCAGCAGTTCCCCCGCCTATGGCTACACCTTC. This encodes CASSSPAYGYTF.

This chain connects TRBV28 to TRBJ2-7; TRBD1 is a possible D gene (5 bases). The germline CDR1 and CDR2 sequences are MDHEN and SYDVKM. The CDR3 is 15 amino acids. V was shortened by 6 bases and J by 0 bases, with 15 bases between the two germline ends. The CDR3 loop reads CASSEDTPSSYEQYF. As DNA, the CDR3 is TGTGCCAGCAGCGAGGACACTCCGAGCTCCTACGAGCAGTACTTC.

This chain uses TRBV7-9 with TRBJ1-4; D remains unclear. Germline V lookup: CDR1 SEHNR, CDR2 FQNEAQ (reference sequence). Trimming shortened V by 7 bases and J by 7 bases, and 16 bases separated the two germline ends. The CDR3 has 14 amino acids. CDR3 loop: CASTNSGVGEKLFF. The CDR3 DNA reads TGTGCCAGCACCAATAGTGGGGTGGGTGAAAAACTGTTTTTT.

V usage is TRBV4-1 and J usage is TRBJ1-1; possible D gene TRBD1, 6 bases. Germline CDR1 reads MGHRA; CDR2 reads YSYEKL. V lost 6 bases and J lost 3, with 23 bases in between. This CDR3 has 17 amino acids. CDR3 DNA sequence: TGCGCCAGCAGGTTTCGATTACGAGAGGGGGAGGACACTGAAGCTTTCTTT. Amino acids: CASRFRLREGEDTEAFF.

The V call is TRBV7-2, the J call TRBJ2-3, with D hard to call. CDR3 size: 12 residues. V lost 6 bases and J 6 bases, leaving 10 bases between the germline ends. The germline gives CDR1 SGHTA, CDR2 FQGNSA. In nucleotides, the CDR3 is TGTGCCAGCAGTTCTACCAGGGATACGCAGTATTTT. Translated: CASSSTRDTQYF.